Listed below are T cell receptor beta chains from one sample, sequenced in a study of shared clonotypes between healthy human individuals. The repertoire was sequenced with immunoSEQ multiplex PCR; TCRdb's copy has only in-frame clones and lacks some. Of around 2.1 million clones in the sample, under 95% were seen once. The sequenced sample was naive CD8+ T cells from PBMCs. Receptor source: a man between 18 and 35 years old in good health. Some clones in this sample may be carry-over from other donors' samples. CDR3s include the opening cysteine and the closing phenylalanine or tryptophan. Each record gives: V gene, J gene, D gene, clone size, CDR3 DNA, CDR3 protein. The D gene is left open where the match is weak. The listing skips clone size in some rows; elsewhere it reads once, few, many or a size class.

>TRBV9|TRBJ1-2|-|-
TGTGCCAGCAGCGTAGATGGGGTTAGTCGGCATGGCTACACCTTC
CASSVDGVSRHGYTF
>TRBV7-9|TRBJ2-7|-|-
TGTGCCAGCAGCTCAAGTATAATGGAGCAGTACTTC
CASSSSIMEQYF
>TRBV19|TRBJ1-4|-|-
TGTGCCAGTAGTGTCAACTTCCTACCCCGGGACAATGAAAAACTGTTTTTT
CASSVNFLPRDNEKLFF
>TRBV6-5|TRBJ1-1|TRBD1|-
TGTGCCAGCAGTTACAGAGGGCAGGGGGACACTGAAGCTTTCTTT
CASSYRGQGDTEAFF
>TRBV27|TRBJ2-3|-|-
TGTGCCAGCAGTTCTCTAGCGTATCGAAACCCTCATACGCAGTATTTT
CASSSLAYRNPHTQYF
>TRBV7-9|TRBJ2-1|TRBD2|-
TGTGCCAGCAGCCCCGGACTAGCGGGAACCAATGAGCAGTTCTTC
CASSPGLAGTNEQFF
>TRBV19|TRBJ1-1|-|-
TGTGCCACCTACGTTGCTGGGCTTGAAGCTTTCTTT
CATYVAGLEAFF
>TRBV7-9|TRBJ2-1|TRBD1|-
TGTGCAGCTCGCTTGACAGGGAACAATGAGCAGTTCTTC
CAARLTGNNEQFF
>TRBV14|TRBJ2-7|-|once
TGTGCCAGCAGCCAAGGGGGATCCTACGAGCAGTACTTC
CASSQGGSYEQYF
>TRBV25-1|TRBJ2-3|TRBD2|-
TGTGCCAGCAGTGCCATGACTAGCCTTGGCACAGATACGCAGTATTTT
CASSAMTSLGTDTQYF
>TRBV11-2|TRBJ1-3|-|-
TGTGCCAGCAGCTTAGGCCAGAGCTCTGGAAACACCATATATTTT
CASSLGQSSGNTIYF
>TRBV27|TRBJ2-3|TRBD2|-
TGTGCCAGCAGTGAGTCAGCGGGAGCAGTCGATACGCAGTATTTT
CASSESAGAVDTQYF
>TRBV5-5|TRBJ2-7|-|-
TGTGCCAGCAGCGCCCCGTCGGGGGTTATCGGGTACTTC
CASSAPSGVIGYF
>TRBV7-8|TRBJ2-3|TRBD2|-
TGTGCCAGCAGCTCCGAGACTAGCGGGAGGACAGATACGCAGTATTTT
CASSSETSGRTDTQYF
>TRBV29-1|TRBJ1-1|TRBD1|-
TGCAGCGTTGAGAGGACAGGCCTGCTAAACACTGAAGCTTTCTTT
CSVERTGLLNTEAFF
>TRBV7-3|TRBJ1-1|-|-
TGTGCCAGCAGCTTAGGGGCAGGAGTGTACACTGAAGCTTTCTTT
CASSLGAGVYTEAFF
>TRBV7-6|TRBJ2-1|TRBD1|once
TGTGCCAGCAGCTCACGGGACAGGGGCGCAGGGGACTACAATGAGCAGTTCTTC
CASSSRDRGAGDYNEQFF
>TRBV10-2|TRBJ1-1|TRBD1|once
TGCGCCAGTCGACAGGGTATTATTAACACTGAAGCTTTCTTT
CASRQGIINTEAFF
>TRBV15|TRBJ1-2|TRBD1|-
TGTGCCACCAGCGGCCGGGACAGGGAACTGAACTATGGCTACACCTTC
CATSGRDRELNYGYTF
>TRBV27|TRBJ2-1|TRBD2|-
TGTGCCAGCAGTTGGACTAGCGGGATCACCTACAATGAGCAGTTCTTC
CASSWTSGITYNEQFF
>TRBV15|TRBJ2-5|-|-
TGTGCCACCAGCAGAGAGAGGGTCCAAGAGACCCAGTACTTC
CATSRERVQETQYF
>TRBV10-3|TRBJ2-3|TRBD2|-
TGTGCCATCTACGCGGGAGGAAACAACACAGATACGCAGTATTTT
CAIYAGGNNTDTQYF
>TRBV11-3|TRBJ2-4|-|-
TGTGCCAGCAGCTTAAGCCCCAAAAACATTCAGTACTTC
CASSLSPKNIQYF
>TRBV28|TRBJ1-5|-|-
TGTGCCAGCAGTTTGATTTTCTCGGGGAATCAGCCCCAGCATTTT
CASSLIFSGNQPQHF
>TRBV11-2|TRBJ2-7|-|-
TGTGCCAGCAGCTTAACAGTGTCCTACGAGCAGTACTTC
CASSLTVSYEQYF
>TRBV4-1|TRBJ2-2|-|-
TGCGCCAGCAGCCAACACGGGAACACCGGGGAGCTGTTTTTT
CASSQHGNTGELFF
>TRBV9|TRBJ2-1|-|-
TGTGCCAGCAGCCCTTGGACGGAATACAATGAGCAGTTCTTC
CASSPWTEYNEQFF
>TRBV18|TRBJ2-7|TRBD1|-
TGTGCCAGCTCAGAGGACAGGAGAAGCTCCTACGAGCAGTACTTC
CASSEDRRSSYEQYF
>TRBV27|TRBJ1-1|-|-
TGTGCCAGCAGTTTATTAGCGTCAGGTGAAGCTTTCTTT
CASSLLASGEAFF
>TRBV18|TRBJ2-7|-|-
TGTGCCAGCTCACCCCGGGTGACGCTACCCTACGAGCAGTACTTC
CASSPRVTLPYEQYF
>TRBV10-3|TRBJ2-7|-|-
TGTGCCATCAGTGAGGGCAGCTCAGGGGAGCAGTACTTC
CAISEGSSGEQYF
>TRBV15|TRBJ2-2|-|-
TGTGCCACCAGCAGTAACAGCGAGCACACCGGGGAGCTGTTTTTT
CATSSNSEHTGELFF
>TRBV7-6|TRBJ2-3|TRBD2|-
TGTGCCAGCGGACAGACTAGCGGGAGTGGAGATACGCAGTATTTT
CASGQTSGSGDTQYF
>TRBV5-6|TRBJ2-5|-|-
TGTGCCAGCAGCTTGCGAGGCCAAGAGACCCAGTACTTC
CASSLRGQETQYF
>TRBV27|TRBJ2-7|TRBD1|-
TGTGCCAGCGGGATGCTGGGGGGACAGGGGTTTTACGAGCAGTACTTC
CASGMLGGQGFYEQYF
>TRBV19|TRBJ2-1|-|-
TGTGCCAGTACCCCGACCAACCTACCCTACAATGAGCAGTTCTTC
CASTPTNLPYNEQFF
>TRBV5-1|TRBJ2-1|-|-
TGCGCCAGCAGCTTGGTGACGCAGAGGAATGAGCAGTTCTTC
CASSLVTQRNEQFF
>TRBV11-2|TRBJ2-4|TRBD1|once
TGTGCCAGCAGCTGGACAGGGCAGGCCAAAAACATTCAGTACTTC
CASSWTGQAKNIQYF
>TRBV14|TRBJ2-5|TRBD1|-
TGTGCCAGCAGCCCCCGGGACAGGGCTTTCGGGGAGACCCAGTACTTC
CASSPRDRAFGETQYF
>TRBV7-8|TRBJ1-2|-|-
TGTGCCAGCAGCTTGGTCAGCCTAGGCTATGGCTACACCTTC
CASSLVSLGYGYTF
>TRBV27|TRBJ1-2|-|-
TGTGCCAGCAGTTTTCAAGGGCCCGCTCGGTATGGCTACACCTTC
CASSFQGPARYGYTF
>TRBV4-1|TRBJ1-3|-|-
TGCGCCAGCAGCCAAGATTGGACGACGGTCTCTGGAAACACCATATATTTT
CASSQDWTTVSGNTIYF
>TRBV6-5|TRBJ2-5|-|-
TGTGCCAGCAGTCAGGGAGGCCCCTCCCAAGAGACCCAGTACTTC
CASSQGGPSQETQYF
>TRBV10-2|TRBJ2-2|-|-
TGCGCCAGCAGTGAGGGGGAGAGATTAAACACCGGGGAGCTGTTTTTT
CASSEGERLNTGELFF
>TRBV28|TRBJ1-1|TRBD1|-
TGTGCCAGCAGTTTTACAGGGGGCGGTGTAGCGGCTTTCTTT
CASSFTGGGVAAFF
>TRBV7-9|TRBJ2-7|-|once
TGTGCCAGCAGCCCTATGGGACGGGCAAACTACGAGCAGTACTTC
CASSPMGRANYEQYF
>TRBV4-1|TRBJ1-1|TRBD1|-
TGCGCCAGCAGCCAACGGGGCGGACAGGGGTTCGCTTTCTTT
CASSQRGGQGFAFF
>TRBV27|TRBJ2-7|TRBD2|-
TGTGCCAGCAGTTTGGGGGGACTAGCGGGCGAGCAGTACTTC
CASSLGGLAGEQYF
>TRBV9|TRBJ1-2|TRBD1|-
TGTGCCAGCAGCGTAGGGACAGGAGTTGGCTATGGCTACACCTTC
CASSVGTGVGYGYTF
>TRBV4-3|TRBJ2-7|-|-
TGCGCCAGCACCCCCAGGATCACCCCCTACGAGCAGTACTTC
CASTPRITPYEQYF
>TRBV6-6|TRBJ2-3|TRBD2|-
TGTGCCAGCAGTTACTCGGCTAGCGGGAGCACAGATACGCAGTATTTT
CASSYSASGSTDTQYF
>TRBV6-1|TRBJ1-3|TRBD1|-
TGTGCCAGCAGTGACCCTCAGGGGGGGCAATATTTT
CASSDPQGGQYF
>TRBV30|TRBJ1-2|-|-
TGTGCCTGGAGTGTGGAGGGGAGCTATGGCTACACCTTC
CAWSVEGSYGYTF
>TRBV28|TRBJ2-7|-|-
TGTGCCAGCAGTTTAAACTGGTCGGGGGAGCAGTACTTC
CASSLNWSGEQYF
>TRBV14|TRBJ2-1|-|-
TGTGCCAGCAGCCAAGACTCCCTCGGGCAGTTCTTC
CASSQDSLGQFF
>TRBV6-5|TRBJ1-2|-|once
TGTGCCAGCAGACAGGGAACCTTCGATGGCTACACCTTC
CASRQGTFDGYTF
>TRBV9|TRBJ2-7|TRBD2|-
TGTGCCAGCAGCGTTAGAATCTTCGGTAGCGGGAGATTCACCTCCTACGAGCAGTACTTC
CASSVRIFGSGRFTSYEQYF
>TRBV19|TRBJ1-5|TRBD1|-
TGTGCCAGTAGTATGGCCCTCGACAGGGTGGGGCAGCCCCAGCATTTT
CASSMALDRVGQPQHF
>TRBV4-1|TRBJ2-3|TRBD1|-
TGCGCCAGCAGCCTATCGACCGGGACAGGGGGGAGCACAGATACGCAGTATTTT
CASSLSTGTGGSTDTQYF
>TRBV5-1|TRBJ1-2|-|-
TGCGCCAGCAGTTCGAGACTTTCTAACTATGGCTACACCTTC
CASSSRLSNYGYTF